The 8 T cell receptor beta chains presented below share a single source sample, sequenced in a study of T-cell reconstitution after alpha-beta-depleted transplantation in children (dated by TCRdb to about 2016). The label giving this sample's treatment or condition can be read as: allogeneic hematopoietic cell transplantation with graft depleted of TCRalphabeta T cells and CD19 B cells. Libraries were prepared through PCR. The data were produced on an Illumina HiSeq 2500. Molecular barcoding was employed in the preparation of TCR libraries, with unique molecular identifiers being used to normalize TCRbeta repertoire quantification. The public reads were run again by TCRdb, first through fastp at Q25 and then through MiXCR, and only productive beta chains were kept. Entries are consolidated by CDR3 protein sequence, retaining the most common genes and DNA. Counted in this sample were 580,000 or so distinct CDR3 sequences; 20% to 25% of them appeared once. The top ten clonotypes cover 12% to 15% of the sample.

The specimen was PBMCs, mostly from graft donor cells, collected 360 days after TCRalphabeta/CD19-depleted stem cell transplant. Receptors originate from a boy in the first two years of life who had a stem cell transplant for acute myeloid leukemia, so the T cells may come from the graft donor.

This clonotype was observed a handful of times. The chain couples TRBV20-1 to TRBJ2-6; TRBD1 agrees at 9 bases. V was pared by 1 base and J by 2 bases, with 3 bases of the junction left unmatched. The CDR3 is 16 amino acids. Germline CDR1 and CDR2: DFQATT and SNEGSKA (reference sequence). The CDR3 sequence is CSARGQGVPGANVLTF. The CDR3 coding sequence is TGCAGTGCTAGAGGACAGGGGGTGCCTGGGGCCAACGTCCTGACTTTC.

This clonotype was found a few times. The chain combines TRBV20-1 with TRBJ2-1; D not certain. Germline values: CDR1 DFQATT, CDR2 SNEGSKA (reference sequence). The CDR3 sequence is 15 residues long. Between the trimmed V and J ends, which lost 2 bases and 0 bases, there was a span of 11 bases. As DNA, the CDR3 is TGCAGTGCTAGATGGCCCCTTAGCTCCTACAATGAGCAGTTCTTC. Translation: CSARWPLSSYNEQFF.

This clonotype was counted ten times or more. V usage is TRBV7-9 and J usage is TRBJ1-1; 7 bases align to TRBD1. The length of the CDR3 is 16 residues. The germline CDR1 and CDR2 sequences are SEHNR and FQNEAQ (reference sequence). Trimming at V came to 3 bases and at J to 3 bases, leaving 10 bases not matched to a gene. Here the CDR3 DNA reads TGTGCCAGCAGCTTTTGGAGGCACCAGGGGGACACTGAAGCTTTCTTT. It encodes CASSFWRHQGDTEAFF.

This clonotype was seen ten or more times. The chain is built from TRBV6-1 and TRBJ1-5; D gene uncertain. Germline V gives CDR1 MNHNS, CDR2 SASEGT. This CDR3 is 17 amino acids long. V shed 3 bases and J shed 2 bases, with 17 bases lying between them. DNA of the CDR3: TGTGCCAGCAGTGATTTCTTACCTTGGGGAGGCAATCAGCCCCAGCATTTT. Translation: CASSDFLPWGGNQPQHF.

This clonotype appeared a few times. CDR3 in amino acids: CASSLVGGTGTDTQYF. CDR3 sequence (DNA): TGTGCCAGCAGCTTAGTCGGGGGGACGGGCACAGATACGCAGTATTTT. The chain carries TRBV7-6 and TRBJ2-3; 7 bases match TRBD2. The CDR3 has 16 residues. Germline V lookup: CDR1 SGHVS, CDR2 FNYEAQ. V shed 1 base, J shed 1 base, and the junction held 5 bases outside the gene matches.

This clonotype occurred many times. This chain links TRBV11-2 with TRBJ2-5, with D perhaps TRBD1 (5 bases). This CDR3 region has 19 residues. The V end lost 0 bases, the J end lost 3 bases, and 23 bases lay between the germline ends. CDR1 is SGHAT and CDR2 is FQNNGV in the germline V gene. The CDR3 coding sequence is TGTGCCAGCAGCTTAGAGTTAGGGGCCGGTCGAACTCCGGAAGAGACCCAGTACTTC. Protein sequence: CASSLELGAGRTPEETQYF.

This clonotype was seen at least ten times. The chain has TRBV12-3 or TRBV12-4 and TRBJ2-1, with TRBD1 matching 8 bases. The junction had 6 bases not matched to a gene; V was cut back by 5 bases and J by 3 bases. This CDR3 spans 15 amino acids. The CDR3, as DNA: TGTGCCAGCAGTCGAGGGACAGGAAACTACAATGAGCAGTTCTTC. This gives the protein CASSRGTGNYNEQFF.

The sample holds one count of this clonotype. The rearrangement uses TRBV30 and TRBJ2-7; D possibly corresponds to TRBD1 (6 bases). The CDR3 consists of 14 residues. The germline V gene has CDR1 GTSNPN and CDR2 SVGIG (reference sequence). The germline V and J ends were trimmed by 5 bases and 2 bases, with 16 bases remaining between them. The CDR3 region has the DNA TGTGCCTGGGCCCCCCTGACAGGTACCTACGAGCAGTACTTC. Amino acid sequence: CAWAPLTGTYEQYF.